The clone carrying this TCR beta chain was seen just once. Its matching antigen is unknown. Measured with immunoSEQ multiplex PCR; TCRdb has only the in-frame clones, and not every one. The sample lists tens of thousands of clones; around 90% were seen once. These data originate in a study of T cells in tuberculosis. Study background: Sequenced TCRs come from CD1B-GMM tetramer-binding T cells. This South African cohort compared adolescents with or without latent tuberculosis against adults with active tuberculosis. Study conclusions and caveats: Using the GMM-specific repertoire gave about 86% accuracy versus roughly 74% with motifs. Smaller alpha distances in active tuberculosis partly reflected shorter CDR3-alpha lengths.

The CDR3 has 15 amino acids. V trimming: 5 bases; J trimming: 9 bases; junction bases outside the gene matches: 8. Germline CDR1 reads MNHEY; CDR2 reads SMNVEV (reference sequence). Time point described: new active TB diagnosis, blood taken before or within 7 days of starting treatment. The starting material was PBMCs, obtained at tuberculosis diagnosis. J is TRBJ2-1 and V is TRBV27; 12 bases map to TRBD2. The receptor was derived from an adult with tuberculosis. As DNA, the CDR3 is TGTGCCAGCAGTCGGACTAGCGGGAAGGCTAGTGAGCAGTTCTTC. Amino acid sequence: CASSRTSGKASEQFF.